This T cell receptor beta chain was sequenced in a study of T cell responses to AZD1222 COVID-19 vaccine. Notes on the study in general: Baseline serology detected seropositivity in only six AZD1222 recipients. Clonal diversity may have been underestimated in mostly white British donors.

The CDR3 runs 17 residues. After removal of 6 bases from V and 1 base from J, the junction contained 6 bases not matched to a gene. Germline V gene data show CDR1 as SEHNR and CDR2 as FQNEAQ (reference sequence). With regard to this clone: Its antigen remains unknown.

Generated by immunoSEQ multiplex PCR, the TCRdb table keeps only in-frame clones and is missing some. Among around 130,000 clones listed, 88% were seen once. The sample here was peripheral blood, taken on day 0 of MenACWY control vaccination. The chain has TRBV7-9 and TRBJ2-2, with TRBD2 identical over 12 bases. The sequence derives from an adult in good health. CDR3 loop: CASSQGLAGRNTGELFF. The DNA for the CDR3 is TGTGCCAGCAGTCAAGGACTAGCGGGACGGAACACCGGGGAGCTGTTTTTT.